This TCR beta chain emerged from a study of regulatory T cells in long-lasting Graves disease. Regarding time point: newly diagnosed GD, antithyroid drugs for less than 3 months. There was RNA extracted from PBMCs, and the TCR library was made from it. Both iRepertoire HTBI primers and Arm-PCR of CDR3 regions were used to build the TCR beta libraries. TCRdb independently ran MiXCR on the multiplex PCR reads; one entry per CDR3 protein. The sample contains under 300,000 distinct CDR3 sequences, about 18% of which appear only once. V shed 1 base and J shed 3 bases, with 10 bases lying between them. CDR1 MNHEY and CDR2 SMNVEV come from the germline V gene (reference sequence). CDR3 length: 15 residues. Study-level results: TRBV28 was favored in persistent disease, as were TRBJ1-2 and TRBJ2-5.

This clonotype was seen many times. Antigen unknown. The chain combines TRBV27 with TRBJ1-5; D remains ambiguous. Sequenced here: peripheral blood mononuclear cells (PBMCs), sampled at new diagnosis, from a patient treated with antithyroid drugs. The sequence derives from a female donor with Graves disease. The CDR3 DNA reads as TGTGCCAGCAGTTTATTTTCCTCAGACAATCAGCCCCAGCATTTT. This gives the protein CASSLFSSDNQPQHF.